These T cell receptor beta chains were read from a single sample in a study of blood T cell repertoires in COVID-19. Sequencing was performed with immunoSEQ multiplex PCR; in TCRdb, only in-frame clones are kept and a portion is missing. The sample records fewer than 200,000 clones, 80% being singletons. Sequencing was carried out using peripheral blood. The receptors were sampled from a man between 60 and 70 years old with acute or convalescent COVID-19. The CDR3 runs from the conserved cysteine through the conserved F or W. The D gene is left open where the match is weak. Clone size is stated in some rows and not others, as once, few, many or a class when expanded.

clone_size: NA
d_call: TRBD1
j_call: TRBJ1-2
v_call: TRBV18
cdr3_nt: TGTGCCAGCTCAAATCTTGCCGCGGGACAGGGTGGCTACACCTTC
cdr3_aa: CASSNLAAGQGGYTF

clone_size: NA
d_call: NA
j_call: TRBJ1-1
v_call: TRBV19
cdr3_nt: TGTGCCAGTAGTACCCGGACAGAGAACACTGAAGCTTTCTTT
cdr3_aa: CASSTRTENTEAFF

clone_size: few
d_call: NA
j_call: TRBJ2-3
v_call: TRBV19
cdr3_nt: TGTGCCAGTAATCGTAGGGGGGGGGCAGATACGCAGTATTTT
cdr3_aa: CASNRRGGADTQYF

clone_size: NA
d_call: NA
j_call: TRBJ1-2
v_call: TRBV7-3
cdr3_nt: TGTGCCAGCAGCCCGGCGGGTAACTATGGCTACACCTTC
cdr3_aa: CASSPAGNYGYTF

clone_size: NA
d_call: TRBD2
j_call: TRBJ2-1
v_call: TRBV3-1/TRBV3-2
cdr3_nt: TGTGCCAGCAGCCAATTCGGCGGGAGGTCCTACAATGAGCAGTTCTTC
cdr3_aa: CASSQFGGRSYNEQFF

clone_size: NA
d_call: NA
j_call: TRBJ2-5
v_call: TRBV18
cdr3_nt: TGTGCCAGCTCAGCAAGACAGGCGCGAGAAGAGACCCAGTACTTC
cdr3_aa: CASSARQAREETQYF

clone_size: NA
d_call: TRBD1
j_call: TRBJ2-3
v_call: TRBV5-6
cdr3_nt: TGTGCCAGCAGCATCCTGAAACAGGGGGCTAGCACAGATACGCAGTATTTT
cdr3_aa: CASSILKQGASTDTQYF

clone_size: NA
d_call: NA
j_call: TRBJ1-4
v_call: TRBV3-1/TRBV3-2
cdr3_nt: TGTGCCAGCAGCGGGTCGCAGGGAGGCGGAAAACTGTTTTTT
cdr3_aa: CASSGSQGGGKLFF

clone_size: NA
d_call: NA
j_call: TRBJ2-1
v_call: TRBV19
cdr3_nt: TGTGCCAGTAGTACCAATGTGCTGGAGGGAAATAAGGAGCAGTTCTTC
cdr3_aa: CASSTNVLEGNKEQFF

clone_size: NA
d_call: NA
j_call: TRBJ2-3
v_call: TRBV5-6
cdr3_nt: TGTGCCAGCAGCTTCTCTCGGACATATCAGTATTTT
cdr3_aa: CASSFSRTYQYF

clone_size: NA
d_call: TRBD1
j_call: TRBJ2-7
v_call: TRBV7-6
cdr3_nt: TGTGCCAGCAGCTTAGAGGGACAGGGTGTCTACGAGCAGTACTTC
cdr3_aa: CASSLEGQGVYEQYF

clone_size: few
d_call: NA
j_call: TRBJ1-5
v_call: TRBV5-6
cdr3_nt: TGTGCCAGCAGCTTGGTAGATCAGCCCCAGCATTTT
cdr3_aa: CASSLVDQPQHF

clone_size: NA
d_call: TRBD1
j_call: TRBJ2-7
v_call: TRBV29-1
cdr3_nt: TGCAGCGCTTGGACAGGGGGGTACGAGCAGTACTTC
cdr3_aa: CSAWTGGYEQYF

clone_size: NA
d_call: NA
j_call: TRBJ1-1
v_call: TRBV3-1/TRBV3-2
cdr3_nt: TGTGCCAGCAGACAGGGTAACACTGAAGCTTTCTTT
cdr3_aa: CASRQGNTEAFF

clone_size: NA
d_call: NA
j_call: TRBJ2-1
v_call: TRBV7-6
cdr3_nt: TGTGCCAGCAGCTTAGTCGATGAGCAGTTCTTC
cdr3_aa: CASSLVDEQFF

clone_size: NA
d_call: NA
j_call: TRBJ2-1
v_call: TRBV7-9
cdr3_nt: TGTGCCAGCAGCCCAGTGGGGGGTTTAGAAGAGCAGTTCTTC
cdr3_aa: CASSPVGGLEEQFF

clone_size: NA
d_call: NA
j_call: TRBJ2-1
v_call: TRBV5-1
cdr3_nt: TGCGCCAGCAGCAACGGACTGGCCTACAATGAGCAGTTCTTC
cdr3_aa: CASSNGLAYNEQFF

clone_size: NA
d_call: NA
j_call: TRBJ2-7
v_call: TRBV4-3
cdr3_nt: TGCGCCAGCAGCCAAGATCACCTTGCCGGGGGGCACGAGCAGTACTTC
cdr3_aa: CASSQDHLAGGHEQYF

clone_size: NA
d_call: TRBD1
j_call: TRBJ1-2
v_call: TRBV29-1
cdr3_nt: TGTAGCGTGGGGAACAGGGGGCGAGGCTACACCTTC
cdr3_aa: CSVGNRGRGYTF

clone_size: NA
d_call: TRBD1
j_call: TRBJ1-1
v_call: TRBV28
cdr3_nt: TGTGCCAGCAGTTCGTCGACAGGGTTCACTGAAGCTTTCTTT
cdr3_aa: CASSSSTGFTEAFF

clone_size: NA
d_call: NA
j_call: TRBJ2-7
v_call: TRBV28
cdr3_nt: TGTGCCAGCAGTTTGGACAGCTACGAGCAGTACTTC
cdr3_aa: CASSLDSYEQYF

clone_size: few
d_call: TRBD2
j_call: TRBJ2-1
v_call: TRBV3-1/TRBV3-2
cdr3_nt: TGTGCCAGCAGCCAAGATCTCCTAGCGGGGGATGTTAATGAGCAGTTCTTC
cdr3_aa: CASSQDLLAGDVNEQFF